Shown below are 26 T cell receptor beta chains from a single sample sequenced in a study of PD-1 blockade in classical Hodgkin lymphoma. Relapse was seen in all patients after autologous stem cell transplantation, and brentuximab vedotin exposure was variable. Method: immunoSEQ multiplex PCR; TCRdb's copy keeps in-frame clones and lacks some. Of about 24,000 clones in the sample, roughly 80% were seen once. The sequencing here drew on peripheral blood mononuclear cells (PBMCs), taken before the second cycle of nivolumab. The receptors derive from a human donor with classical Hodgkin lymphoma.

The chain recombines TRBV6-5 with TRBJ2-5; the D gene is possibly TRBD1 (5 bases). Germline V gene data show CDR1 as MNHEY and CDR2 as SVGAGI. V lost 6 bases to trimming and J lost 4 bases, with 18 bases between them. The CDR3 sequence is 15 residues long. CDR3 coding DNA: TGTGCCAGCAGACCTGAAAAGGGGATGGGAGAGACCCAGTACTTC. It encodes CASRPEKGMGETQYF.

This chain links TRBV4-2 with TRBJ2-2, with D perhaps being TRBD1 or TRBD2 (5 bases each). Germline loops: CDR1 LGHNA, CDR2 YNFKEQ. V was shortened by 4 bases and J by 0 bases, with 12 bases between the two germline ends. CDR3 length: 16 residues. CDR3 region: CASSPTGTANTGELFF. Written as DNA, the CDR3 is TGTGCCAGCAGCCCGACCGGGACGGCGAACACCGGGGAGCTGTTTTTT.

The chain's CDR3 is CASSFPGQGPLRNTDTQYF. The CDR3 DNA sequence: TGTGCCAGCAGCTTCCCGGGACAGGGGCCGCTTCGGAACACAGATACGCAGTATTTT. The gene calls are TRBV11-2 and TRBJ2-3; the match to TRBD1 covers 10 bases. V was pared by 3 bases and J by 2 bases, with 14 bases of the junction left unmatched. This CDR3 spans 19 amino acids. The germline gives CDR1 SGHAT, CDR2 FQNNGV.

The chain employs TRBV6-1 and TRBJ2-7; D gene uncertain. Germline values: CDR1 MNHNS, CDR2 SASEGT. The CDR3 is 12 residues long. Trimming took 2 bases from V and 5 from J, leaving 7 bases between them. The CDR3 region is CASSEQYNEQYF. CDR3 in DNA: TGTGCCAGCAGTGAACAGTACAACGAGCAGTACTTC.

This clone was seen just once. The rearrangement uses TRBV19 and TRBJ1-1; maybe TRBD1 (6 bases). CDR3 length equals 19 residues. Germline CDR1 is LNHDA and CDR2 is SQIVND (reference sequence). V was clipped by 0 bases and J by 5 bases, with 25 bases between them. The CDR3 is CASSIDKRLQTRRGTEAFF. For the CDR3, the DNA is TGTGCCAGTAGTATAGATAAAAGACTACAGACGCGCAGGGGAACTGAAGCTTTCTTT.

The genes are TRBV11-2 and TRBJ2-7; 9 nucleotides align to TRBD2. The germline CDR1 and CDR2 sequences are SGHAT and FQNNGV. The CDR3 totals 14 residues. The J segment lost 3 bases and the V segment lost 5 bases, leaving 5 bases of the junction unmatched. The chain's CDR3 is CASSKGLALYEQYF. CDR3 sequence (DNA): TGTGCCAGCAGCAAGGGACTAGCCCTCTACGAGCAGTACTTC.

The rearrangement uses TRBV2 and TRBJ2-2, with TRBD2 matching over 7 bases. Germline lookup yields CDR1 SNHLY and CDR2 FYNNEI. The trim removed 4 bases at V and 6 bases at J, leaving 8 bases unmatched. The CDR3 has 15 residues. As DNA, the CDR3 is TGTGCCAGCAGTGCGGGGAGACTAGCCCCCGGGGAGCTGTTTTTT. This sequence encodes CASSAGRLAPGELFF.

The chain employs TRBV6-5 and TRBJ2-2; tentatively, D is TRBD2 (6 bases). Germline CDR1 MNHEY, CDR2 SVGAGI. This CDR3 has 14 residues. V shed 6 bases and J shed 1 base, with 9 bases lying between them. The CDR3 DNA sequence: TGTGCCAGCAGGGGACTGGGGAACACCGGGGAGCTGTTTTTT. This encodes CASRGLGNTGELFF.

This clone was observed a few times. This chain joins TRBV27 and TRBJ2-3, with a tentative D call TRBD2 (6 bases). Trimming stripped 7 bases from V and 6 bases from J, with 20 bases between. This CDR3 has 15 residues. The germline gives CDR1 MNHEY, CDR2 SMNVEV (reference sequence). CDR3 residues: CASKHPGDPTDTQYF. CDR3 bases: TGTGCCAGCAAACACCCGGGAGATCCTACGGATACGCAGTATTTT.

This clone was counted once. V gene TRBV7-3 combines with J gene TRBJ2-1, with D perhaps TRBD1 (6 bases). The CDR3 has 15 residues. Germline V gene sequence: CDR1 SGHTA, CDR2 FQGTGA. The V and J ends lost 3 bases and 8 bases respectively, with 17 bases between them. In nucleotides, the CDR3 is TGTGCCAGCAGCTTCTCCGGGACATGGGGCGATGAGCAGTTCTTC. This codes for CASSFSGTWGDEQFF.

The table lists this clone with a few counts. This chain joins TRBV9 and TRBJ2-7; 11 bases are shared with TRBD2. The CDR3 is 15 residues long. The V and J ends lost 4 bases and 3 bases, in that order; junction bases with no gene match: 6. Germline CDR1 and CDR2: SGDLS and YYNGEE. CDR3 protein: CASSPGTSGHYEQYF. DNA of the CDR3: TGTGCCAGCAGCCCAGGGACTAGCGGCCACTACGAGCAGTACTTC.

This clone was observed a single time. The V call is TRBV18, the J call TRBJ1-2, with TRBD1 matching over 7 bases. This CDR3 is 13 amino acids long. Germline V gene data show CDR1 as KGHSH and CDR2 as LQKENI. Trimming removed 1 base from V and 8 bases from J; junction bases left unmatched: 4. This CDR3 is CASSPLRGEGYTF. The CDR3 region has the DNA TGTGCCAGCTCACCACTCAGGGGGGAAGGCTACACCTTC.

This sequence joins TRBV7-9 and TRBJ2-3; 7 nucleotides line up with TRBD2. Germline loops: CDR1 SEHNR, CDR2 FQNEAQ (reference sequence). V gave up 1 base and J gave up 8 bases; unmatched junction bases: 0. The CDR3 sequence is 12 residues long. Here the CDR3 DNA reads TGTGCCAGCAGCTTAGGGGAGGGTACGCAGTATTTT. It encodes CASSLGEGTQYF.

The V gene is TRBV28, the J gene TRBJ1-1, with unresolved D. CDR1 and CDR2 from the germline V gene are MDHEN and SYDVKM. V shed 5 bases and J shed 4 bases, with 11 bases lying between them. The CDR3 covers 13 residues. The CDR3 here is CASSRNSGTEAFF. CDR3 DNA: TGTGCCAGCAGTCGAAACTCGGGCACTGAAGCTTTCTTT.

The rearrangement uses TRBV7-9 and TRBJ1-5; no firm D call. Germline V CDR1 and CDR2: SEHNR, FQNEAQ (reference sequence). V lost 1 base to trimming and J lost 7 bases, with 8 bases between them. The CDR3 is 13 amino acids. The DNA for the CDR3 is TGTGCCAGCAGCTTAGGTGCGGGGCAGCCCCAGCATTTT. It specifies CASSLGAGQPQHF. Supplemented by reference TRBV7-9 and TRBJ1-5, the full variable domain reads DTGVSQNPRHKITKRGQNVTFRCDPISEHNRLYWYRQTLGQGPEFLTYFQNEAQLEKSRLLSDRFSAERPKGSFSTLEIQRTEQGDSAMYLCASSLGAGQPQHFGDGTRLSIL.

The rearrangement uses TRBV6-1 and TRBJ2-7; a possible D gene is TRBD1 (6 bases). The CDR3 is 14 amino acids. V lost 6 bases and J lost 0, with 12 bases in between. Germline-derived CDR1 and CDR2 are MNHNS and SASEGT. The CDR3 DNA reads TGTGCCAGCAGCGAAACAGGGAGCTCCTACGAGCAGTACTTC. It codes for CASSETGSSYEQYF.

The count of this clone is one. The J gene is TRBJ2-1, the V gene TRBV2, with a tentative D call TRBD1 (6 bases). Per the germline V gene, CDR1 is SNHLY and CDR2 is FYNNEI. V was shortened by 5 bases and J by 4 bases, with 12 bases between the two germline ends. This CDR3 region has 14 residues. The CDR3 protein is CASSWDTEYNEQFF. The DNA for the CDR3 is TGTGCCAGCAGTTGGGACACGGAGTACAATGAGCAGTTCTTC.

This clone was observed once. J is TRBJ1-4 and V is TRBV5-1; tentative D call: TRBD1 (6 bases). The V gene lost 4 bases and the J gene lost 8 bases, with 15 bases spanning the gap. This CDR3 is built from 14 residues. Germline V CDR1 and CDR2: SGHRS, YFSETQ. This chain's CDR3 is CASSVQGSQEKLFF. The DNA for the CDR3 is TGCGCCAGCAGCGTACAGGGTTCTCAGGAAAAACTGTTTTTT.

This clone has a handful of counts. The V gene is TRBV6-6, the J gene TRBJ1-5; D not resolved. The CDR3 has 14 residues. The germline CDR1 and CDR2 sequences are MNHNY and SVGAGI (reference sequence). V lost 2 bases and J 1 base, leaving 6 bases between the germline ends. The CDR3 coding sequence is TGTGCCAGCAGTTACACGGGGAGCAATCAGCCCCAGCATTTT. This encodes CASSYTGSNQPQHF.

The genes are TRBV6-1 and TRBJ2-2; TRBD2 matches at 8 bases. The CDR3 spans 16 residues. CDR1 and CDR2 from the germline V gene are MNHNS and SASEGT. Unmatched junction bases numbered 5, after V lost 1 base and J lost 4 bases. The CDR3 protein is CASSEDREGRTGELFF. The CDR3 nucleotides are TGTGCCAGCAGTGAAGACCGGGAGGGCCGCACCGGGGAGCTGTTTTTT.

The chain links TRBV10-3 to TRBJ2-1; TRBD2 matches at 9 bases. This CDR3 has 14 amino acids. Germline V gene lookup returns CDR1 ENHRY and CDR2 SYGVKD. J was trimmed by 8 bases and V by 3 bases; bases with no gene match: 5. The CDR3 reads CAISDSGTSYEQFF. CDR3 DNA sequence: TGTGCCATCAGTGACTCCGGGACTAGCTATGAGCAGTTCTTC.

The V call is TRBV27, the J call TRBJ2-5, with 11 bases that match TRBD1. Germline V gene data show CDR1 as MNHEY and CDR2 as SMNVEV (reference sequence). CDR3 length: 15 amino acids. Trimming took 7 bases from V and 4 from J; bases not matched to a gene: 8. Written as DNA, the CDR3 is TGTGCCAGCACCCATGGGACAGGGGGTAGAGAGACCCAGTACTTC. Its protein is CASTHGTGGRETQYF.

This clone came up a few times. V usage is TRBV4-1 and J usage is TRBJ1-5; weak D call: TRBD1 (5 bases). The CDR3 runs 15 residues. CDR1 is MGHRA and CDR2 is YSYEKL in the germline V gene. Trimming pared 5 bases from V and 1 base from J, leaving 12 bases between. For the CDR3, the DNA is TGCGCCAGCAGCGAACGGGGCAAGAGCAATCAGCCCCAGCATTTT. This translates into CASSERGKSNQPQHF.

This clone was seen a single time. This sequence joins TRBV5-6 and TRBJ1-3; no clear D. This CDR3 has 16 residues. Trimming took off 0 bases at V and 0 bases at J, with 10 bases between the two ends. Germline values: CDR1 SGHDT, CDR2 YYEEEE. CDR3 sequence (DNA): TGTGCCAGCAGCTTGGGACCGCTCAACTCTGGAAACACCATATATTTT. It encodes CASSLGPLNSGNTIYF. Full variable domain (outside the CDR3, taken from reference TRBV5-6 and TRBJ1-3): DAGVTQSPTHLIKTRGQQVTLRCSPKSGHDTVSWYQQALGQGPQFIFQYYEEEERQRGNFPDRFSGHQFPNYSSELNVNALLLGDSALYLCASSLGPLNSGNTIYFGEGSWLTVV.

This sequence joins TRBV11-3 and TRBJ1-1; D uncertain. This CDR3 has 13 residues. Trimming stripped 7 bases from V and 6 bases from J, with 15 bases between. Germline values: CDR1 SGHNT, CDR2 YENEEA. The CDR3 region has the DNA TGTGCCAGCACCCCGAATGGGCGGGCTGAAGCTTTCTTT. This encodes CASTPNGRAEAFF.

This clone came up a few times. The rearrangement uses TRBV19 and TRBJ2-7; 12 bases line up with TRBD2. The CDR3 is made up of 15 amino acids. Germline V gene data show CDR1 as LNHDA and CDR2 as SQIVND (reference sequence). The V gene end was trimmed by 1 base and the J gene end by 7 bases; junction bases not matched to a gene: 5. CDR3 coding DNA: TGTGCCAGTAGTATAGGACTAGCGGGAGTAGAAGAGCAGTACTTC. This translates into CASSIGLAGVEEQYF.